This T cell receptor (beta chain) derives from a study of T cell clonality in common variable immunodeficiency. The study, taken as a whole, reports: Reportedly, TCR beta sequences from common variable immunodeficiency showed fewer deletions and N-nucleotide insertions.

Of note for this clone: What it binds is not known. The read stops 3 residues short of the end of the CDR3; the missing end is completed from the germline J gene.

The V gene's germline CDR1 is SEHNR and CDR2 FQNEAQ (reference sequence). The ends lost 5 bases at V and 1 base at J; junction bases unmatched: 2. The CDR3 sequence is 14 residues long. Both groups were predominantly of Caucasian heritage. The protocol was immunoSEQ multiplex PCR, while the TCRdb copy is restricted to in-frame clones and leaves out a portion. This sample comprises fewer than 40,000 clones, none seen once only. J is TRBJ2-3 and V is TRBV7-9; TRBD1 matches 8 bases. Input material: peripheral blood mononuclear cells. This clonotype was sampled from a human donor with common variable immunodeficiency. The DNA read from the CDR3 is TGTGCCAGCAGCCAGGACAGGGGCACAGATACG. Amino acid sequence: CASSQDRGTDT. The whole CDR3 protein is CASSQDRGTDTQYF.